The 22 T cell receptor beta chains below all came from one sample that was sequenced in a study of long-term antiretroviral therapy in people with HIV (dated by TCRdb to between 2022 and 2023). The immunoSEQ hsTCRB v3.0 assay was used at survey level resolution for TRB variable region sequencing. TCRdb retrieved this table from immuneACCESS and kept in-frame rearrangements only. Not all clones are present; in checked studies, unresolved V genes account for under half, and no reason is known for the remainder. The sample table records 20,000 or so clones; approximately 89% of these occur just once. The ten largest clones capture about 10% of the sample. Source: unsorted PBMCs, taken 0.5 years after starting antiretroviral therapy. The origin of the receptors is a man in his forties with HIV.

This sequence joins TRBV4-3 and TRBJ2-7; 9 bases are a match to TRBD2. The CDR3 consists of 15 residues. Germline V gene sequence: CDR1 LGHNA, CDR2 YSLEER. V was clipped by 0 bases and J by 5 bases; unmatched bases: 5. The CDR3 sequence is CASSQDLEREDEQYF. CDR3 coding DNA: TGCGCCAGCAGCCAAGATCTGGAGCGGGAGGACGAGCAGTACTTC.

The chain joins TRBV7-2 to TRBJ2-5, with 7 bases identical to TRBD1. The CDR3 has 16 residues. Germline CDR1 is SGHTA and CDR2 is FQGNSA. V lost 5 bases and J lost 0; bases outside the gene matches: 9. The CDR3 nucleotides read TGTGCCAGCAGCGCTCAAACAGGGGCGTACCAAGAGACCCAGTACTTC. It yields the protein CASSAQTGAYQETQYF.

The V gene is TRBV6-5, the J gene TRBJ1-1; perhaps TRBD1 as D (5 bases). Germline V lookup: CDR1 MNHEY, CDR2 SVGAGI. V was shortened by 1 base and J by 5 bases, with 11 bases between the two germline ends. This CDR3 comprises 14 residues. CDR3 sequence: CASSYFPGRTEAFF. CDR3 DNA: TGTGCCAGCAGTTACTTTCCAGGGAGAACTGAAGCTTTCTTT.

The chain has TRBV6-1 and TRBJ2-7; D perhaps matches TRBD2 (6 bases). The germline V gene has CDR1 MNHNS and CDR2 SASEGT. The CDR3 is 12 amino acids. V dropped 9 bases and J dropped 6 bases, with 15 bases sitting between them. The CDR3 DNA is TGTGCCAGTCGGATGGGGGGAGGCGAGCAGTACTTC. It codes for CASRMGGGEQYF.

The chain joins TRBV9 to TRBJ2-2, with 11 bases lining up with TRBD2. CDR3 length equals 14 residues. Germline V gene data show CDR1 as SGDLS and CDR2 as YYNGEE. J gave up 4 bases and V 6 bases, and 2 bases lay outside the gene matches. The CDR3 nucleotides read TGTGCCAGCAATAGCGGGAGGGGCACCGGGGAGCTGTTTTTT. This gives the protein CASNSGRGTGELFF.

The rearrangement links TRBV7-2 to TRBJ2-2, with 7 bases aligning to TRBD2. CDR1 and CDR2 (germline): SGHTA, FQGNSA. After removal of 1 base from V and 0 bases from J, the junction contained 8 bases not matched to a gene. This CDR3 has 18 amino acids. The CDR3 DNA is TGTGCCAGCAGCTTAGGTCCGGGACTACGCGCGAACACCGGGGAGCTGTTTTTT. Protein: CASSLGPGLRANTGELFF.

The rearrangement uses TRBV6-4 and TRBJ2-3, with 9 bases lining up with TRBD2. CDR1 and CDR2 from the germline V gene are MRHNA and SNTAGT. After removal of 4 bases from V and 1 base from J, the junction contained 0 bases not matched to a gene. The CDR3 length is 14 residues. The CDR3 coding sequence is TGTGCCAGCAGTGGGACTAGCGGCACAGATACGCAGTATTTT. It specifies CASSGTSGTDTQYF.

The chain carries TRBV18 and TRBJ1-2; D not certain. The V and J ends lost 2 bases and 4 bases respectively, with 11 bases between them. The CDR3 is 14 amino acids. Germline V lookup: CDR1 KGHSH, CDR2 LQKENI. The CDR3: CASSPDVRTYGYTF. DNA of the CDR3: TGTGCCAGCTCACCAGATGTCAGGACCTATGGCTACACCTTC.

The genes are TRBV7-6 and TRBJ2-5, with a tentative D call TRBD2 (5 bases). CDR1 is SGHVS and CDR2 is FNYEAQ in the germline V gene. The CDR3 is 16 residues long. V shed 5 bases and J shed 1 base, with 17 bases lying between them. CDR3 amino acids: CASSTSWGDTQETQYF. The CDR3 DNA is TGTGCCAGCAGCACTTCTTGGGGAGACACCCAAGAGACCCAGTACTTC.

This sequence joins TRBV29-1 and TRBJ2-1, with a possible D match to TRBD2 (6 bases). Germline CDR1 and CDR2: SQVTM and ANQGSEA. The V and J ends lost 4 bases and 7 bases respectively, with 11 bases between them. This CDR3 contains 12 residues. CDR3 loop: CSVGGGENEQFF. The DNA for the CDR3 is TGCAGCGTTGGGGGAGGAGAGAATGAGCAGTTCTTC.

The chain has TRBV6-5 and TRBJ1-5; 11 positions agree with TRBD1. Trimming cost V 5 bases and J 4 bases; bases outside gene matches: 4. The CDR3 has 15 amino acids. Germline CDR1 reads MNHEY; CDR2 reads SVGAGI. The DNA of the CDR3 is TGTGCCAGCAGTATGGGACAGGGGGGAAATCAGCCCCAGCATTTT. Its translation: CASSMGQGGNQPQHF.

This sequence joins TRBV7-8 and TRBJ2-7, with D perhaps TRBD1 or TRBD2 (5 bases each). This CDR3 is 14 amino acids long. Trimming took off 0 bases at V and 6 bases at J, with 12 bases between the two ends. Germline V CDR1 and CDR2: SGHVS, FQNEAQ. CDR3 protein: CASSLAGLGPEQYF. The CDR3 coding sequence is TGTGCCAGCAGCTTAGCGGGTTTGGGACCCGAGCAGTACTTC.

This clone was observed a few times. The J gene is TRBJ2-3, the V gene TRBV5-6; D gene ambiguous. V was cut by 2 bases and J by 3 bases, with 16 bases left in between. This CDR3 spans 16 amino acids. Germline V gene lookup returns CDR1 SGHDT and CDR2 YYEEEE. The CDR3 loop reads CASSFTVTRGTDTQYF. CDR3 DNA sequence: TGTGCCAGCAGCTTCACTGTGACCCGTGGGACAGATACGCAGTATTTT.

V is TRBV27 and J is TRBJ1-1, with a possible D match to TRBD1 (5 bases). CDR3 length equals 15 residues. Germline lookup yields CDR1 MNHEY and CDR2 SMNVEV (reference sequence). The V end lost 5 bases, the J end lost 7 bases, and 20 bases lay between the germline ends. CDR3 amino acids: CASSPAYPADSEAFF. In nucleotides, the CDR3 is TGTGCCAGCAGTCCGGCATACCCCGCAGACAGTGAAGCTTTCTTT.

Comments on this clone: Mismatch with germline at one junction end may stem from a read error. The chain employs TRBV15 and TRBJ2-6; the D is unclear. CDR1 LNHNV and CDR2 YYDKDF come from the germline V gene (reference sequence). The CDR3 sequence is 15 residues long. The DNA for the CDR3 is TGTGCCACCAGCGGAGACAACTCTGGGGCCAACGTCCTGACTTTC. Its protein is CATSGDNSGANVLTF.

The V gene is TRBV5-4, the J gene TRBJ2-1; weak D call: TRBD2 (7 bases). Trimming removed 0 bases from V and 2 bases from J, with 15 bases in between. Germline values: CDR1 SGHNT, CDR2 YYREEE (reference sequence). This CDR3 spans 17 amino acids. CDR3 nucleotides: TGTGCCAGCAGCTTGGATCCGGGGGGCCCTCCCTACAATGAGCAGTTCTTC. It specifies CASSLDPGGPPYNEQFF. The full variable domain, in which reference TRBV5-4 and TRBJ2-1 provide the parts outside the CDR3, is ETGVTQSPTHLIKTRGQQVTLRCSSQSGHNTVSWYQQALGQGPQFIFQYYREEENGRGNFPPRFSGLQFPNYSSELNVNALELDDSALYLCASSLDPGGPPYNEQFFGPGTRLTVL.

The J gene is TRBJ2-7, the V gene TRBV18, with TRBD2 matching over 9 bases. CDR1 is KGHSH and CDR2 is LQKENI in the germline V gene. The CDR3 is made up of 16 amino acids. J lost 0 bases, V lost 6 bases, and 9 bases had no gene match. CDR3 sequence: CASSRLTSGSSYEQYF. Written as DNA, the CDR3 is TGTGCCAGCTCGCGCCTGACTAGCGGTAGCTCCTACGAGCAGTACTTC.

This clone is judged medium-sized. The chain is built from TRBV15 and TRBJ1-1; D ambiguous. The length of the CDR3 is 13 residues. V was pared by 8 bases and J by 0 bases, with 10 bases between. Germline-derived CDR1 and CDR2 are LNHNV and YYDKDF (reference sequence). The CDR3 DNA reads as TGTGCCACCCAGAGGACGGTGAACACTGAAGCTTTCTTT. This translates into CATQRTVNTEAFF.

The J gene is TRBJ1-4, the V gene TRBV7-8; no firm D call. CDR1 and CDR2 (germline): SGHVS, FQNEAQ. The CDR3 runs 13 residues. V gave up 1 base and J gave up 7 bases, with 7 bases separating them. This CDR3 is CASSLGFGEKLFF. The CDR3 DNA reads TGTGCCAGCAGCTTAGGCTTCGGTGAAAAACTGTTTTTT.

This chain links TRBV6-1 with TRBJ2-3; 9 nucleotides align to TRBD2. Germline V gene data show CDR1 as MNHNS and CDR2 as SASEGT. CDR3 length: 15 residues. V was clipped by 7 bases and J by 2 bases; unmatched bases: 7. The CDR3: CASKELAGPTDTQYF. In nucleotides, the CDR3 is TGTGCCAGCAAGGAGCTAGCGGGACCCACAGATACGCAGTATTTT.

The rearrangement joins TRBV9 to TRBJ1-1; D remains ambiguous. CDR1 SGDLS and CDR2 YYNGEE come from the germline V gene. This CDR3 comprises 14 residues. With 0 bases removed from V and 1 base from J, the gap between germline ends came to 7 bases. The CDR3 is CASSVVTGNTEAFF. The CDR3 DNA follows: TGTGCCAGCAGCGTAGTTACGGGGAACACTGAAGCTTTCTTT.

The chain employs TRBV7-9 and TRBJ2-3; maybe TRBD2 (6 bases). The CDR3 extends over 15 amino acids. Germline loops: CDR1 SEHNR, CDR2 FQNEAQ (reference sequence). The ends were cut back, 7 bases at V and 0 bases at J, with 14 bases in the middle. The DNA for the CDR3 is TGTGCCAGCAAGGGCGGGACGGGGAGCACAGATACGCAGTATTTT. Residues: CASKGGTGSTDTQYF.